Below, 22 T cell receptor beta chains from the same sample are listed, as sequenced in a study of beta chain features in type 1 diabetes. Expressed TCRB transcripts were sequenced after all isolated RNA was converted to cDNA. Some clones are missing from TCRdb's copy, which holds only in-frame ones; the method was immunoSEQ multiplex PCR. The sample lists roughly 120,000 clones; 40% were seen once. Sequencing was performed on stem cell memory CD4+ T cells from blood. The receptor source for this set is a woman in her late teens or twenties in good health.

The chain has TRBV27 and TRBJ2-7; D call uncertain. The V end was cut by 5 bases, the J end by 6 bases, with 8 bases between. Per germline, CDR1 MNHEY and CDR2 SMNVEV (reference sequence). The CDR3 is made up of 11 amino acids. The CDR3 protein is CASSGPLEQYF. As DNA, the CDR3 is TGTGCCAGCAGTGGCCCCCTCGAGCAGTACTTC.

This chain uses TRBV28 with TRBJ2-7; TRBD1 matches at 9 bases. This CDR3 has 15 amino acids. Unmatched junction bases numbered 9, after V lost 3 bases and J lost 6 bases. Germline assignment: CDR1 MDHEN and CDR2 SYDVKM. CDR3 DNA sequence: TGTGCCAGCAGTTTGGGGGGACAGGGTTCCGGCGAGCAGTACTTC. Encoded protein: CASSLGGQGSGEQYF.

The chain carries TRBV2 and TRBJ2-1; a weak D match, TRBD1 (5 bases). V was trimmed by 7 bases and J by 9 bases, leaving 13 bases between them. Germline CDR1 and CDR2: SNHLY and FYNNEI. The CDR3 is 12 amino acids. The CDR3 reads CASKVGPFEQFF. CDR3 coding DNA: TGTGCCAGCAAGGTGGGGCCCTTTGAGCAGTTCTTC.

This clone occurred a few times. The chain employs TRBV11-2 and TRBJ2-3, with TRBD2 matching over 7 bases. The V gene's germline CDR1 is SGHAT and CDR2 FQNNGV. The CDR3 covers 15 residues. J was trimmed by 6 bases and V by 3 bases; bases with no gene match: 9. The CDR3 reads CASSLAGVPTDTQYF. CDR3 sequence (DNA): TGTGCCAGCAGCTTGGCGGGGGTTCCCACGGATACGCAGTATTTT.

This clone has just a few counts. The J gene is TRBJ2-1, the V gene TRBV29-1; 13 bases fit TRBD2. After removal of 5 bases from V and 9 bases from J, the junction contained 19 bases not matched to a gene. The length of the CDR3 is 18 residues. CDR1 SQVTM and CDR2 ANQGSEA come from the germline V gene. Here the CDR3 DNA reads TGCAGCGTTCATAAGGGAACCCCGGGACTAGCGGGAAGCGGTGAGCAGTTCTTC. It codes for CSVHKGTPGLAGSGEQFF.

The chain links TRBV7-9 to TRBJ1-1; 7 bases line up with TRBD1. V was pared by 1 base and J by 9 bases, with 8 bases of the junction left unmatched. CDR1 is SEHNR and CDR2 is FQNEAQ in the germline V gene (reference sequence). The CDR3 runs to 14 residues. CDR3 sequence reads: CASSLELTGSQAFF. For the CDR3, the DNA is TGTGCCAGCAGCTTAGAGCTGACAGGGAGTCAAGCTTTCTTT.

This clone was counted between two and nine times. V is TRBV7-2 and J is TRBJ2-3, with 11 bases that match TRBD2. The CDR3 sequence is 15 residues long. Germline CDR1 reads SGHTA; CDR2 reads FQGNSA. The trim removed 5 bases at V and 6 bases at J, leaving 7 bases unmatched. The CDR3 reads CASSTGLAGRDTQYF. The CDR3 bases are TGTGCCAGCAGCACCGGACTAGCGGGCAGGGATACGCAGTATTTT.

The V call is TRBV9, the J call TRBJ2-2, with 11 nucleotides matching TRBD2. Germline V CDR1 and CDR2: SGDLS, YYNGEE. V gave up 5 bases and J gave up 5 bases; unmatched junction bases: 5. The CDR3 consists of 15 residues. The CDR3 nucleotides read TGTGCCAGCAGGGCGACTAGCGGGAAAACCGGGGAGCTGTTTTTT. Translation gives CASRATSGKTGELFF.

The rearrangement links TRBV5-1 to TRBJ2-3; D perhaps matches TRBD1 (5 bases). The CDR3 covers 15 residues. Germline CDR1 reads SGHRS; CDR2 reads YFSETQ. The V end lost 0 bases, the J end lost 5 bases, and 13 bases lay between the germline ends. Here the CDR3 DNA reads TGCGCCAGCAGCTTGGGGCCCTTAAGGGGAGATACGCAGTATTTT. Its translation: CASSLGPLRGDTQYF.

The CDR3 bases are TGTGCCAGCAGTGAAGCTGAGGCTAGCACAGATACGCAGTATTTT. It codes for CASSEAEASTDTQYF. The gene calls are TRBV2 and TRBJ2-3; D unclear. The CDR3 extends over 15 amino acids. In germline, CDR1 is SNHLY, CDR2 FYNNEI. The V end was cut by 0 bases, the J end by 0 bases, with 7 bases between. Using reference TRBV2 and TRBJ2-3 for the parts outside the CDR3, the full variable domain is EPEVTQTPSHQVTQMGQEVILRCVPISNHLYFYWYRQILGQKVEFLVSFYNNEISEKSEIFDDQFSVERPDGSNFTLKIRSTKLEDSAMYFCASSEAEASTDTQYFGPGTRLTVL.

This clone has a count of ten or more. This sequence joins TRBV7-9 and TRBJ1-4; weak D call: TRBD1 (5 bases). The germline CDR1 and CDR2 sequences are SEHNR and FQNEAQ (reference sequence). The CDR3 is 13 residues long. V dropped 3 bases and J dropped 6 bases, with 8 bases sitting between them. The CDR3 here is CASSFTRDEKLFF. Here the CDR3 DNA reads TGTGCCAGCAGCTTCACCAGGGATGAAAAACTGTTTTTT.

This clone was observed a few times. The rearrangement joins TRBV7-9 to TRBJ2-3; D may be TRBD2 (6 bases). The V gene lost 7 bases and the J gene lost 3 bases, with 14 bases spanning the gap. Germline lookup yields CDR1 SEHNR and CDR2 FQNEAQ (reference sequence). This CDR3 spans 14 amino acids. CDR3 nucleotide sequence: TGTGCCAGCACCGTACTAGCTGTGACAGATACGCAGTATTTT. Residues: CASTVLAVTDTQYF. Full variable domain (missing parts from reference TRBV7-9 and TRBJ2-3): DTGVSQNPRHKITKRGQNVTFRCDPISEHNRLYWYRQTLGQGPEFLTYFQNEAQLEKSRLLSDRFSAERPKGSFSTLEIQRTEQGDSAMYLCASTVLAVTDTQYFGPGTRLTVL.

In nucleotides, the CDR3 is TGCGCCAGCAGCTTGGGGATTAGCGGGAGAGGGACCAATGAGCAGTTCTTC. This codes for CASSLGISGRGTNEQFF. The chain has TRBV5-1 and TRBJ2-1, with TRBD2 matching 9 bases. The ends lost 0 bases at V and 6 bases at J; junction bases unmatched: 10. The CDR3 runs 17 residues. CDR1 is SGHRS and CDR2 is YFSETQ in the germline V gene.

This clone was counted only a few times. The chain recombines TRBV18 with TRBJ2-5; 8 nucleotides align to TRBD2. The CDR3 runs to 14 residues. V was clipped by 4 bases and J by 0 bases; unmatched bases: 1. CDR1 KGHSH and CDR2 LQKENI come from the germline V gene. The CDR3 coding sequence is TGTGCCAGCTCACTCGGGGGGGACCAAGAGACCCAGTACTTC. The encoded protein is CASSLGGDQETQYF.

This clone has ten or more counts. J is TRBJ2-4 and V is TRBV7-9; D is unresolved. Germline V gives CDR1 SEHNR, CDR2 FQNEAQ (reference sequence). The CDR3 covers 13 residues. Trimming pared 1 base from V and 11 bases from J, leaving 12 bases between. The CDR3 nucleotides are TGTGCCAGCAGCTTAGATCTCCTGGCGGTTCAGTACTTC. Amino acid sequence: CASSLDLLAVQYF.

This rearrangement joins TRBV28 to TRBJ2-4, with 12 nucleotides matching TRBD2. From germline, CDR1 is MDHEN and CDR2 SYDVKM. Trimming cost V 8 bases and J 0 bases; bases outside gene matches: 11. This CDR3 comprises 18 residues. As DNA, the CDR3 is TGTGCCAGCCAAGACTCTAGCGGGAGGGCCCAAGCCAAAAACATTCAGTACTTC. As protein: CASQDSSGRAQAKNIQYF.

This clone was recorded a few times. This chain uses TRBV18 with TRBJ2-7; D ambiguous. Trimming removed 1 base at V and 0 bases at J, with 7 bases between. The CDR3 is made up of 14 amino acids. Germline CDR1 is KGHSH and CDR2 is LQKENI. CDR3 sequence: CASSPRPSSYEQYF. CDR3 nucleotides: TGTGCCAGCTCACCACGCCCGAGCTCCTACGAGCAGTACTTC.

A few counts support this clone. This chain uses TRBV9 with TRBJ2-1, with D possibly TRBD1 on 5 matching bases. With 4 bases removed from V and 7 bases from J, the gap between germline ends came to 15 bases. This CDR3 has 14 amino acids. Germline lookup yields CDR1 SGDLS and CDR2 YYNGEE. The CDR3 region is CASSRTSRGNEQFF. CDR3 nucleotides: TGTGCCAGCAGCCGTACCAGTAGGGGAAATGAGCAGTTCTTC.

V usage is TRBV7-2 and J usage is TRBJ2-3; TRBD2 matches at 14 bases. V was clipped by 5 bases and J by 5 bases; unmatched bases: 6. The germline V gene encodes CDR1 SGHTA and CDR2 FQGNSA. The CDR3 is made up of 16 amino acids. For the CDR3, the DNA is TGTGCCAGCAGCAGGGGACTAGCGGGAGATGTAGATACGCAGTATTTT. It codes for CASSRGLAGDVDTQYF.

The genes are TRBV5-4 and TRBJ1-5, with D maybe TRBD1 (5 bases). V lost 2 bases to trimming and J lost 3 bases, with 9 bases between them. Germline lookup yields CDR1 SGHNT and CDR2 YYREEE (reference sequence). The length of the CDR3 is 14 residues. The CDR3 is CASSFGGNNQPQHF. The CDR3 nucleotides are TGTGCCAGCAGCTTTGGGGGGAACAATCAGCCCCAGCATTTT.

In the case of this clone: One junction end disagrees with the germline gene, perhaps due to a read error. The chain joins TRBV7-2 to TRBJ2-1; TRBD1 matches 7 bases. CDR1 SGHTA and CDR2 FQGNSA come from the germline V gene. This CDR3 has 14 residues. The CDR3 DNA reads as TGTGCCAGCAGCTCAACAGGGGCCTACAGTGAGCAGTTCTTC. It codes for CASSSTGAYSEQFF.

This sequence joins TRBV10-3 and TRBJ2-1; D unresolved. The CDR3 sequence is 16 residues long. Trimming removed 2 bases at V and 0 bases at J, with 11 bases between. The V gene's germline CDR1 is ENHRY and CDR2 SYGVKD. For the CDR3, the DNA is TGTGCCATCAGTGAGACAGTTTCGAGCTCCTACAATGAGCAGTTCTTC. The encoded protein is CAISETVSSSYNEQFF.